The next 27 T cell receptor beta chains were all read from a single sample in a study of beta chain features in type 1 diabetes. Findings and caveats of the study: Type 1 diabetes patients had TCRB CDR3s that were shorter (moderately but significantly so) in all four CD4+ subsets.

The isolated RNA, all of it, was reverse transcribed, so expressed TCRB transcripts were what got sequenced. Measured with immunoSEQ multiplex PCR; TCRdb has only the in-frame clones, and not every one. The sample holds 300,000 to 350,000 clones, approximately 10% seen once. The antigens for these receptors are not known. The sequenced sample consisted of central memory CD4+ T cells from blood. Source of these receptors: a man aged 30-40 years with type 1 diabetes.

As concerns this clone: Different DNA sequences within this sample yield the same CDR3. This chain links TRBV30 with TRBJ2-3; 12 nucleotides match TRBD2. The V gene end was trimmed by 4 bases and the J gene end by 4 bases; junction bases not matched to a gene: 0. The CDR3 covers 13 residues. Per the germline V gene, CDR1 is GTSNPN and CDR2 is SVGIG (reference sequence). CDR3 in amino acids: CAWTSGGADTQYF. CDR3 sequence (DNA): TGTGCCTGGACTAGCGGGGGGGCAGATACGCAGTATTTT. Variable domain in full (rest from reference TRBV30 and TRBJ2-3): SQTIHQWPATLVQPVGSPLSLECTVEGTSNPNLYWYRQAAGRGLQLLFYSVGIGQISSEVPQNLSASRPQDRQFILSSKKLLLSDSGFYLCAWTSGGADTQYFGPGTRLTVL.

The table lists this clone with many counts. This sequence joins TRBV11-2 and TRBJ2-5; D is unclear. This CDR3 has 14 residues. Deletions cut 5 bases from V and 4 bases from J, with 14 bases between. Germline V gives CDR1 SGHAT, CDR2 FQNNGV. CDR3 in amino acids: CASSAPGRRETQYF. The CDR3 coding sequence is TGTGCCAGCAGCGCGCCCGGGCGCCGAGAGACCCAGTACTTC.

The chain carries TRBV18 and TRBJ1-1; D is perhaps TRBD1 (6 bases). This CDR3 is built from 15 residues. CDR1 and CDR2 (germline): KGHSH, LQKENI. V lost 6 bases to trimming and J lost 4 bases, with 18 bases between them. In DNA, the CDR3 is TGTGCCAGCTCCCCCCAGGAGGGGGACCCCACTGAAGCTTTCTTT. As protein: CASSPQEGDPTEAFF.

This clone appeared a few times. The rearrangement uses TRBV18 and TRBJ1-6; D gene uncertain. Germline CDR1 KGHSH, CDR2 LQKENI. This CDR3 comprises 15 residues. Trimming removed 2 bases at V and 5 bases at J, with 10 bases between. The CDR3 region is CASSPGIGNNSPLHF. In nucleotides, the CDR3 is TGTGCCAGCTCACCAGGGATAGGAAATAATTCACCCCTCCACTTT.

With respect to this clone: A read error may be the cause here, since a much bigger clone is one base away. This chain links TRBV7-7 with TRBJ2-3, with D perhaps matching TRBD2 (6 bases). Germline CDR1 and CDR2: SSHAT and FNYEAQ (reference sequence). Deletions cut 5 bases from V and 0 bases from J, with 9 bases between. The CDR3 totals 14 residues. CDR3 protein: CASSPGLSTDTQYF. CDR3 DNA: TGTGCCAGCAGCCCGGGACTCAGCACAGATACGCAGTATTTT.

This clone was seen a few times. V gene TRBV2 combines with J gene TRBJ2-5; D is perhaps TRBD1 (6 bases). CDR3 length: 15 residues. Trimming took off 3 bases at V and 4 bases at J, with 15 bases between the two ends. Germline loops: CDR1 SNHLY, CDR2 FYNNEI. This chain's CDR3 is CASSDLGHPGETQYF. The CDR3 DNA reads TGTGCCAGCAGTGATCTGGGACACCCTGGAGAGACCCAGTACTTC.

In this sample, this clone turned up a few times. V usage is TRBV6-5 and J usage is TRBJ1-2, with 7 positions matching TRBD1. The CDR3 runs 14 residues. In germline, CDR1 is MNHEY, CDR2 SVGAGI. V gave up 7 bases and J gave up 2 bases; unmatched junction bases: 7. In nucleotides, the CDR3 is TGTGCCAGCAAGCCGGGACAGACGAACTATGGCTACACCTTC. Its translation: CASKPGQTNYGYTF.

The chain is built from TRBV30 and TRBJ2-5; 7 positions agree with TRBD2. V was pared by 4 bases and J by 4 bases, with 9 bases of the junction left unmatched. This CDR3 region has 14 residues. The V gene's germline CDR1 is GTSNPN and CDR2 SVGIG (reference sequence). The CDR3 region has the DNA TGTGCCTGGACGGGGGGAGGGGTCGTAGAGACCCAGTACTTC. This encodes CAWTGGGVVETQYF.

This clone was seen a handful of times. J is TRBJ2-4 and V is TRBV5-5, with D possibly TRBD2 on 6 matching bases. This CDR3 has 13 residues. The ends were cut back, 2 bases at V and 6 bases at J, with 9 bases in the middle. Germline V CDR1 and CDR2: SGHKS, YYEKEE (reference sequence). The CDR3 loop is CASSLKAGNIQYF. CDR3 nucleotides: TGTGCCAGCAGCTTAAAAGCGGGAAACATTCAGTACTTC.

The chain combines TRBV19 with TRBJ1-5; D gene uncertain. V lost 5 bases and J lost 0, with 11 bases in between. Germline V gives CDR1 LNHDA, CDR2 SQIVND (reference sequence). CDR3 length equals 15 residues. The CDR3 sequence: CASSPPAYSNQPQHF. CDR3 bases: TGTGCCAGTAGTCCCCCAGCGTATAGCAATCAGCCCCAGCATTTT.

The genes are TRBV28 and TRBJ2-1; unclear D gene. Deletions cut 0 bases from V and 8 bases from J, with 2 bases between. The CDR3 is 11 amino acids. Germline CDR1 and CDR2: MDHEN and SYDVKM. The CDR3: CASSLWDEQFF. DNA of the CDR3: TGTGCCAGCAGTTTATGGGATGAGCAGTTCTTC.

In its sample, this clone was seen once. Here the CDR3 reads CASSLDGGAQFF. In nucleotides, the CDR3 is TGTGCCAGCAGCTTAGACGGGGGAGCTCAGTTCTTC. The J gene is TRBJ2-1, the V gene TRBV7-7; D may be TRBD2 (6 bases). From germline, CDR1 is SSHAT and CDR2 FNYEAQ (reference sequence). The V end lost 1 base, the J end lost 13 bases, and 11 bases lay between the germline ends. The CDR3 has 12 residues.

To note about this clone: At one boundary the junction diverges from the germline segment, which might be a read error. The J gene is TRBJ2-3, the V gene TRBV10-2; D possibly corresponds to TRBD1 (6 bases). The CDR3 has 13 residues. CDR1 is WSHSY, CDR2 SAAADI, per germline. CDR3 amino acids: CASSESGRRTVDF. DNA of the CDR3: TGCGCCAGCAGTGAGTCGGGACGCCGGACAGTGGATTTT.

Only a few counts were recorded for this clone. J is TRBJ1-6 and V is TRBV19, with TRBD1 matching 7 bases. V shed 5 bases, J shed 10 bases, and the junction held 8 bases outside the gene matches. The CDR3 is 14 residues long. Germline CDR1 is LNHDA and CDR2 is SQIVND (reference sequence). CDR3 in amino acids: CASSRQGLGSPLHF. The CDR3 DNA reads TGTGCCAGTAGTCGACAGGGCCTGGGGTCACCCCTCCACTTT. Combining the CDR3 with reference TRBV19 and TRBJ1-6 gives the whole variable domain DGGITQSPKYLFRKEGQNVTLSCEQNLNHDAMYWYRQDPGQGLRLIYYSQIVNDFQKGDIAEGYSVSREKKESFPLTVTSAQKNPTAFYLCASSRQGLGSPLHFGNGTRLTVT.

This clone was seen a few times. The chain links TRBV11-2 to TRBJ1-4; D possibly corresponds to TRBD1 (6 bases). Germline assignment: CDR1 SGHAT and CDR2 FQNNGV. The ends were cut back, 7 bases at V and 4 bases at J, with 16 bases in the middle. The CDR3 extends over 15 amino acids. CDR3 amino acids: CASTRAGVVNEKLFF. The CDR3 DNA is TGTGCCAGCACCCGCGCAGGGGTTGTTAATGAAAAACTGTTTTTT.

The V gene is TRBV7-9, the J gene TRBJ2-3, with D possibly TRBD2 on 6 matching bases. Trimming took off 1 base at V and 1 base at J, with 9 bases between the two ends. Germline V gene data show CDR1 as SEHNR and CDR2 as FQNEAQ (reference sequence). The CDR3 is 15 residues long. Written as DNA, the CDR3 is TGTGCCAGCAGCTTAGTGCCTAGCGGCACAGATACGCAGTATTTT. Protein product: CASSLVPSGTDTQYF.

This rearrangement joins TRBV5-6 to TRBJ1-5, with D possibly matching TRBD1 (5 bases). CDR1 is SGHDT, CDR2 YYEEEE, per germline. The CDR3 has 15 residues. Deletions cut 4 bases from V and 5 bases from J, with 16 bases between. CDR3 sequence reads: CASSPMGGADQPQHF. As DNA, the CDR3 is TGTGCCAGCAGCCCTATGGGAGGGGCCGATCAGCCCCAGCATTTT.

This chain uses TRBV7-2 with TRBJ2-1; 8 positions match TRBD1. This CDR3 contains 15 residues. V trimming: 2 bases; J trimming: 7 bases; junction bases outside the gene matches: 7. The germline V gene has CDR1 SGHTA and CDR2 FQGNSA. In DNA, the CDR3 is TGTGCCAGCAGCTTAAATACAGGGGGGTTGAATGAGCAGTTCTTC. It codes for CASSLNTGGLNEQFF. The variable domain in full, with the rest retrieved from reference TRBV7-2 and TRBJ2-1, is GAGVSQSPSNKVTEKGKDVELRCDPISGHTALYWYRQSLGQGLEFLIYFQGNSAPDKSGLPSDRFSAERTGGSVSTLTIQRTQQEDSAVYLCASSLNTGGLNEQFFGPGTRLTVL.

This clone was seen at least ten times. The CDR3 is CSVAAVFGDTQYF. Here the CDR3 DNA reads TGCAGCGTCGCAGCGGTATTCGGAGATACGCAGTATTTT. J is TRBJ2-3 and V is TRBV29-1, with a possible D match to TRBD2 (5 bases). The V gene lost 6 bases and the J gene lost 5 bases, with 15 bases spanning the gap. This CDR3 is built from 13 residues. The V gene's germline CDR1 is SQVTM and CDR2 ANQGSEA.

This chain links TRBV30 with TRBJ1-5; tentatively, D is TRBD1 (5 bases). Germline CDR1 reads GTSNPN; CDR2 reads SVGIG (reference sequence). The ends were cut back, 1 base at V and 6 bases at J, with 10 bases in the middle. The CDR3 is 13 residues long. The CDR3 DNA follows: TGTGCCTGGAGTGCGGGACTAGGTCAGCCCCAGCATTTT. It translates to CAWSAGLGQPQHF.

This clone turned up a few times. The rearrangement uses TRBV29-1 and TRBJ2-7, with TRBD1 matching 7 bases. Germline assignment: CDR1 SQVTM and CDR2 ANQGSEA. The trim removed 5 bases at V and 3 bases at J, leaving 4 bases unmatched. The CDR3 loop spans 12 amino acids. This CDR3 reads CSVRTGIYEQYF. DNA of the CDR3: TGCAGCGTTAGGACAGGCATCTACGAGCAGTACTTC.

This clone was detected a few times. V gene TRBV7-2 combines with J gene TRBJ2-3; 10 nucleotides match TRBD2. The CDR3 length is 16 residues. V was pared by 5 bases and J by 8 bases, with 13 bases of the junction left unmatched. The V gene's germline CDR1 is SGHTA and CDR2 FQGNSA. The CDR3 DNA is TGTGCCAGCAGCCAAAGAGCGGGGGGGCACGGCGGTACGCAGTATTTT. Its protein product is CASSQRAGGHGGTQYF.

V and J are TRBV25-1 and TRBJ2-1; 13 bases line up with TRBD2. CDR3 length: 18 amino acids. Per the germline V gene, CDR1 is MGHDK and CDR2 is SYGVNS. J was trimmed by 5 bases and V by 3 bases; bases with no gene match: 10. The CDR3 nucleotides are TGTGCCAGCAGTGATCACCAGGGGACTAGCGGGGTTCACAATGAGCAGTTCTTC. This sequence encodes CASSDHQGTSGVHNEQFF.

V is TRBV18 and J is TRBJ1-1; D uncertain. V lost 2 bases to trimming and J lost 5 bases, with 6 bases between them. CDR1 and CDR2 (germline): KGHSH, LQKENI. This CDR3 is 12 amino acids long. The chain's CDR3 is CASSPAETEAFF. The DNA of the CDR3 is TGTGCCAGCTCACCAGCCGAAACTGAAGCTTTCTTT.

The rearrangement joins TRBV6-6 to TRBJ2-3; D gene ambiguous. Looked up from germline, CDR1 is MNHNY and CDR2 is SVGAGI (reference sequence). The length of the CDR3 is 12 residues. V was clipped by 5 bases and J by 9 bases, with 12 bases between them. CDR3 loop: CASSPGATTQYF. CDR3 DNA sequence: TGTGCCAGCAGTCCCGGCGCCACAACGCAGTATTTT.

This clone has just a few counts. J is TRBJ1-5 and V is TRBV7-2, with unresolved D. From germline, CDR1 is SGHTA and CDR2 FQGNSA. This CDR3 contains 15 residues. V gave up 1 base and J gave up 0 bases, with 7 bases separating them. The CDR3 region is CASSLDDGSNQPQHF. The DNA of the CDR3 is TGTGCCAGCAGCTTAGATGACGGTAGCAATCAGCCCCAGCATTTT.

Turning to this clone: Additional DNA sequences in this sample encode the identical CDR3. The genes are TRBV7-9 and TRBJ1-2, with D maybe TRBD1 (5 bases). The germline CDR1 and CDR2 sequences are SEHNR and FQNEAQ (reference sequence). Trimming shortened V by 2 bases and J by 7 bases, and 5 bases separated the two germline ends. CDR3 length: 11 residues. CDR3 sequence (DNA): TGTGCCAGCAGCTTAAGGGGTGGCTACACCTTC. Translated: CASSLRGGYTF.